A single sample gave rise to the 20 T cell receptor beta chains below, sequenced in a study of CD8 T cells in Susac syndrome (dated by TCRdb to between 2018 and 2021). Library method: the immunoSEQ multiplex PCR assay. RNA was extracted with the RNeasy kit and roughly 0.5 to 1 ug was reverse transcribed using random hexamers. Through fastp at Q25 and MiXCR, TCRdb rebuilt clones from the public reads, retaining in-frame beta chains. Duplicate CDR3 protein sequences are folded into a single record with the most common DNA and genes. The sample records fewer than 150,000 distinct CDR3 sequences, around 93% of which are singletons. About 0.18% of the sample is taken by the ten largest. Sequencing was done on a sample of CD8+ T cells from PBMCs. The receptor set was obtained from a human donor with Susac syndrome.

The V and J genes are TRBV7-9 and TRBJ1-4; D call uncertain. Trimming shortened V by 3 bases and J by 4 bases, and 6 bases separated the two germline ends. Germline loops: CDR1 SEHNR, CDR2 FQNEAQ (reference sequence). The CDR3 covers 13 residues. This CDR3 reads CASSFFSNEKLFF. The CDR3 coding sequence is TGTGCCAGCAGCTTTTTCAGTAATGAAAAACTGTTTTTT.

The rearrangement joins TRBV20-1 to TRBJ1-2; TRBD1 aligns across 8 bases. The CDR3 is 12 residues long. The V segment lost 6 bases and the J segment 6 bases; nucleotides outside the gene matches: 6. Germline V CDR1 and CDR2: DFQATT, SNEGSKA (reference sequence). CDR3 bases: TGCAGTGCGAATACAGGGGGGAATGGCTACACCTTC. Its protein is CSANTGGNGYTF.

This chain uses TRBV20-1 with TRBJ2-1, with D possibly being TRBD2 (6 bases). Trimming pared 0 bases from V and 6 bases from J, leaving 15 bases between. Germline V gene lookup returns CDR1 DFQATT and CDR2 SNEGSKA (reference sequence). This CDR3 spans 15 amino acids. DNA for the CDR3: TGCAGTGCTAGAGACGGCCGACTAGGTGGCAATGAGCAGTTCTTC. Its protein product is CSARDGRLGGNEQFF.

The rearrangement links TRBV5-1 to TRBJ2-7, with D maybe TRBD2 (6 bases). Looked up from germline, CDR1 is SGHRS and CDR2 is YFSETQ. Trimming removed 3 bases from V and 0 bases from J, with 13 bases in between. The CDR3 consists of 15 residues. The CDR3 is CASSWGDRSSYEQYF. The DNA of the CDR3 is TGCGCCAGCAGCTGGGGGGACCGAAGCTCCTACGAGCAGTACTTC.

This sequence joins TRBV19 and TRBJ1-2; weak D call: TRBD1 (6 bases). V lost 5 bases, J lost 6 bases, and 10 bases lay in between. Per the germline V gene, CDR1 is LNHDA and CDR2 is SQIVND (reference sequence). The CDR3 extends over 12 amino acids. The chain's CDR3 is CASSWAGDGYTF. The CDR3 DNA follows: TGTGCCAGTAGTTGGGCAGGGGATGGCTACACCTTC.

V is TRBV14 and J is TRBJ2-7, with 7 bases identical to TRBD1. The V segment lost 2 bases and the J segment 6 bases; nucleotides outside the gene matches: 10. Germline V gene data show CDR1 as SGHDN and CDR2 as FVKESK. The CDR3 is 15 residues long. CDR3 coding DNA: TGTGCCAGCAGCCAACAGACAGGGCCCCTGACCGAGCAGTACTTC. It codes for CASSQQTGPLTEQYF.

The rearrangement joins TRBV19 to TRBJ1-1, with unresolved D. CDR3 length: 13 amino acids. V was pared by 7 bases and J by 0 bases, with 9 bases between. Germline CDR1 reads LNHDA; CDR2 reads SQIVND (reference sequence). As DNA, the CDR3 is TGTGCCAGTACCGCACTGCTGAACACTGAAGCTTTCTTT. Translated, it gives CASTALLNTEAFF.

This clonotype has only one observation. CDR3 amino acids: CSVPGPVGLYEQYF. The CDR3 nucleotides read TGCAGTGTTCCCGGGCCCGTCGGGCTCTACGAGCAGTACTTC. V is TRBV20-1 and J is TRBJ2-7; D remains unclear. With 7 bases removed from V and 3 bases from J, the gap between germline ends came to 19 bases. The CDR3 runs 14 residues. The germline V gene has CDR1 DFQATT and CDR2 SNEGSKA (reference sequence).

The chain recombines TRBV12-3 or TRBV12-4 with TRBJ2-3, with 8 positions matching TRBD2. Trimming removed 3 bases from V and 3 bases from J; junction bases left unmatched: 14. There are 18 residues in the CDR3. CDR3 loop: CASSFRRGASGPTDTQYF. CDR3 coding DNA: TGTGCCAGCAGTTTCCGACGAGGGGCTAGCGGGCCAACAGATACGCAGTATTTT.

The CDR3 nucleotides are TGTGCCAGCAGCTTGGATCGACAGGGGATGAATGAGCAGTTCTTC. This sequence encodes CASSLDRQGMNEQFF. The chain recombines TRBV5-6 with TRBJ2-1; TRBD1 aligns across 8 bases. This CDR3 comprises 15 residues. Germline V CDR1 and CDR2: SGHDT, YYEEEE. V lost 0 bases and J lost 7; bases outside the gene matches: 6.

The CDR3 reads CSAPLAGDEGEQFF. As DNA, the CDR3 is TGCAGTGCCCCCCTGGCGGGAGACGAGGGTGAGCAGTTCTTC. V gene TRBV20-1 combines with J gene TRBJ2-1; 7 nucleotides match TRBD2. V was pared by 6 bases and J by 9 bases, with 14 bases of the junction left unmatched. CDR3 length: 14 residues. CDR1 DFQATT and CDR2 SNEGSKA come from the germline V gene (reference sequence).

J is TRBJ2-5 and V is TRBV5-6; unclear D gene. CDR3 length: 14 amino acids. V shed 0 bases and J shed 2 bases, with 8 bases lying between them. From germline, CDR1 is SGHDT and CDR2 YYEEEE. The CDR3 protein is CASSLVGRQETQYF. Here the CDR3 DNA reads TGTGCCAGCAGCTTGGTTGGACGACAAGAGACCCAGTACTTC.

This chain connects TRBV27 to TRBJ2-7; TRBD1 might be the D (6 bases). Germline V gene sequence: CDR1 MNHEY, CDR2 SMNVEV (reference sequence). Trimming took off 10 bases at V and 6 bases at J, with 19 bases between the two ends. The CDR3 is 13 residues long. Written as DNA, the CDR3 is TGTGCCACCATCGGGGCAGGGGTAAGCGAGCAGTACTTC. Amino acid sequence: CATIGAGVSEQYF.

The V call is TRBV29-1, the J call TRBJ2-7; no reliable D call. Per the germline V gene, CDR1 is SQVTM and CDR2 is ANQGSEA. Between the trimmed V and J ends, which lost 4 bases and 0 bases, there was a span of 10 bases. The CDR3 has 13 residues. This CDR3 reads CSVVPSASYEQYF. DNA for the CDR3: TGCAGCGTTGTCCCCAGCGCCTCCTACGAGCAGTACTTC.

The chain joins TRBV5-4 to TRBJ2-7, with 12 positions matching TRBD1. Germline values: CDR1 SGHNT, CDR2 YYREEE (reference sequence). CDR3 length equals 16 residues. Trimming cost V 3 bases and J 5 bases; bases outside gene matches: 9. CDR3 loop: CASSSPGQGAFDEQYF. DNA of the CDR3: TGTGCCAGCAGCTCTCCGGGACAGGGGGCTTTCGACGAGCAGTACTTC.

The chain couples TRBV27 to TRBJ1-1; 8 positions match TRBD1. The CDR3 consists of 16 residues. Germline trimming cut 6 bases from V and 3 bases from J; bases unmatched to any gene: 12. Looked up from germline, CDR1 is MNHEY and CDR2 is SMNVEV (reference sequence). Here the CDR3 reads CASSLITGQVHTEAFF. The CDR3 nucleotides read TGTGCCAGCAGCCTAATAACGGGACAGGTACACACTGAAGCTTTCTTT.

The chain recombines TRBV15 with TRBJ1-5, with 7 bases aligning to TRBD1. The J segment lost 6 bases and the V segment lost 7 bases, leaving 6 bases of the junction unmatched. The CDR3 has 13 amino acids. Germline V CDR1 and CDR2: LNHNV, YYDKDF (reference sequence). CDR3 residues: CATKTGEGQPQHF. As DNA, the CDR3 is TGTGCCACCAAAACAGGGGAGGGTCAGCCCCAGCATTTT.

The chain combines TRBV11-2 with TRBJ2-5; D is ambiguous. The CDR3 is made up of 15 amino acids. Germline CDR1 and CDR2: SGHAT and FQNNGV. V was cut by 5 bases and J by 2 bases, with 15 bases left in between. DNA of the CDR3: TGTGCCAGCAGCCCCAGTTACAGTGGACAAGAGACCCAGTACTTC. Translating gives CASSPSYSGQETQYF.

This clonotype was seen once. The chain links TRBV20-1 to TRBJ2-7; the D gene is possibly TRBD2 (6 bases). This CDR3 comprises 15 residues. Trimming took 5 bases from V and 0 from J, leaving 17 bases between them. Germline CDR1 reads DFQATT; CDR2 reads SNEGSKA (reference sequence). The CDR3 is CSAPLGGPSSYEQYF. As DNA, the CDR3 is TGCAGTGCTCCCCTGGGGGGACCGAGCTCCTACGAGCAGTACTTC.

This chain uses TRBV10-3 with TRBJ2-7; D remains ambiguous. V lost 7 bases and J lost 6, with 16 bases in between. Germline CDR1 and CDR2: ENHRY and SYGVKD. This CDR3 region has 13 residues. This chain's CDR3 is CAITQMINLEQYF. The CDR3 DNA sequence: TGTGCCATCACCCAGATGATAAACCTCGAGCAGTACTTC.